What follows are 24 T cell receptor beta chains derived from one specimen sequenced in a study of OX40 agonist ivuxolimab in advanced cancers. Here immunoSEQ multiplex PCR was the method, and the copy in TCRdb shows in-frame clones only, minus some. The table shows over 75,000 clones, with 75% to 95% occurring only once. The sample consisted of CD4+ or CD8+ T cells sorted from blood, taken in a trial of the OX40 agonist ivuxolimab. Receptors were obtained from an adult with an advanced solid tumor such as melanoma, head and neck, liver or kidney cancer.

This clone showed up just a few times. The chain is built from TRBV6-5 and TRBJ1-6; D not resolved. The CDR3 length is 14 residues. Germline lookup yields CDR1 MNHEY and CDR2 SVGAGI. Trimming removed 9 bases at V and 13 bases at J, with 22 bases between. This chain's CDR3 is CARVNRAPKNPLHF. DNA for the CDR3: TGTGCCAGGGTGAACCGGGCCCCCAAAAACCCCCTCCACTTT.

This sequence joins TRBV4-2 and TRBJ2-7, with D perhaps TRBD2 (5 bases). V was cut by 2 bases and J by 2 bases, with 16 bases left in between. This CDR3 comprises 16 residues. Germline assignment: CDR1 LGHNA and CDR2 YNFKEQ. Written as DNA, the CDR3 is TGTGCCAGCAGCCAATATCTAGAACGGGGAACCTACGAGCAGTACTTC. Translation: CASSQYLERGTYEQYF.

V and J are TRBV5-1 and TRBJ2-2, with D maybe TRBD2 (6 bases). Germline assignment: CDR1 SGHRS and CDR2 YFSETQ. This CDR3 spans 15 amino acids. V lost 0 bases and J 1 base, leaving 7 bases between the germline ends. The CDR3 region has the DNA TGCGCCAGCAGCTTGGGAGCGGGGAACACCGGGGAGCTGTTTTTT. This encodes CASSLGAGNTGELFF.

The chain is built from TRBV7-2 and TRBJ2-3; no clear D. V was cut by 11 bases and J by 0 bases, with 18 bases left in between. The CDR3 totals 15 residues. Looked up from germline, CDR1 is SGHTA and CDR2 is FQGNSA. The CDR3 loop reads CAGRASTTSTDTQYF. The CDR3 DNA sequence: TGTGCCGGCCGGGCAAGCACTACAAGCACAGATACGCAGTATTTT.

This chain joins TRBV7-9 and TRBJ1-2; D uncertain. The CDR3 has 16 residues. Germline V gene data show CDR1 as SEHNR and CDR2 as FQNEAQ (reference sequence). Trimming stripped 5 bases from V and 1 base from J, with 17 bases between. The CDR3 protein is CASSPPRTGNNYGYTF. For the CDR3, the DNA is TGTGCCAGCAGCCCCCCCCGGACCGGTAATAACTATGGCTACACCTTC.

V gene TRBV5-4 combines with J gene TRBJ1-1, with a tentative D call TRBD1 (5 bases). Germline V CDR1 and CDR2: SGHNT, YYREEE (reference sequence). The CDR3 contains 16 residues. V shed 3 bases and J shed 1 base, with 16 bases lying between them. DNA for the CDR3: TGTGCCAGCAGCTCGACCCTCAGGGACGGGAACACTGAAGCTTTCTTT. The encoded protein is CASSSTLRDGNTEAFF.

This chain connects TRBV7-9 to TRBJ1-5; 7 bases agree with TRBD1. The CDR3 is 14 residues long. The ends lost 5 bases at V and 4 bases at J; junction bases unmatched: 5. Germline CDR1 SEHNR, CDR2 FQNEAQ (reference sequence). CDR3 sequence: CASSAGTENQPQHF. The DNA for the CDR3 is TGTGCCAGCAGCGCGGGGACAGAGAATCAGCCCCAGCATTTT.

The rearrangement uses TRBV28 and TRBJ2-1; 10 positions match TRBD2. Per germline, CDR1 MDHEN and CDR2 SYDVKM. The CDR3 is 14 residues long. The junction had 4 bases not matched to a gene; V was cut back by 6 bases and J by 5 bases. Here the CDR3 reads CASSRAGGDNEQFF. For the CDR3, the DNA is TGTGCCAGCAGCCGAGCGGGGGGGGACAATGAGCAGTTCTTC.

The V gene is TRBV20-1, the J gene TRBJ2-3; D gene ambiguous. The V gene lost 3 bases and the J gene lost 6 bases, with 7 bases spanning the gap. The CDR3 runs 11 residues. CDR1 and CDR2 (germline): DFQATT, SNEGSKA (reference sequence). The CDR3 DNA reads TGCAGTGCTAGGCCGATGGATACGCAGTATTTT. The encoded protein is CSARPMDTQYF.

The chain recombines TRBV9 with TRBJ2-3; 7 nucleotides agree with TRBD2. Germline CDR1 and CDR2: SGDLS and YYNGEE. CDR3 size: 14 residues. With 0 bases clipped from V and 4 bases from J, the junction kept 2 bases outside the gene matches. CDR3 nucleotides: TGTGCCAGCAGCGTAGTAGCGGGTTCAGATACGCAGTATTTT. It encodes CASSVVAGSDTQYF.

The gene calls are TRBV7-8 and TRBJ2-6; a weak D match, TRBD2 (6 bases). The V and J ends lost 1 base and 0 bases respectively, with 13 bases between them. CDR1 SGHVS and CDR2 FQNEAQ come from the germline V gene. The CDR3 runs 18 residues. CDR3 DNA sequence: TGTGCCAGCAGCTTAGAATTCGGAGGGCTCTCTGGGGCCAACGTCCTGACTTTC. Encoded protein: CASSLEFGGLSGANVLTF. The full variable domain, rest sourced from reference TRBV7-8 and TRBJ2-6, is GAGVSQSPRYKVAKRGQDVALRCDPISGHVSLFWYQQALGQGPEFLTYFQNEAQLDKSGLPSDRFFAERPEGSVSTLKIQRTQQEDSAVYLCASSLEFGGLSGANVLTFGAGSRLTVL.

The chain couples TRBV6-4 to TRBJ2-1; 8 bases line up with TRBD1. This CDR3 has 15 amino acids. The ends lost 4 bases at V and 4 bases at J; junction bases unmatched: 6. Germline V gene sequence: CDR1 MRHNA, CDR2 SNTAGT. This CDR3 is CASSVDRGPYNEQFF. As DNA, the CDR3 is TGTGCCAGCAGTGTCGACAGGGGACCTTACAATGAGCAGTTCTTC.

The gene calls are TRBV6-6 and TRBJ2-3; the D is unclear. There are 14 residues in the CDR3. Germline CDR1 is MNHNY and CDR2 is SVGAGI (reference sequence). V dropped 7 bases and J dropped 0 bases, with 11 bases sitting between them. The CDR3 is CASTDQQSTDTQYF. In DNA form, the CDR3 reads TGTGCCAGCACGGACCAGCAGAGCACAGATACGCAGTATTTT.

Notes on this clone: The junction and the germline gene differ at one end; a read error may be behind it. The chain joins TRBV2 to TRBJ1-2; D is ambiguous. This CDR3 comprises 12 residues. In germline, CDR1 is SNHLY, CDR2 FYNNEI. CDR3: CASSVDLYDEAF. The CDR3 DNA follows: TGTGCCAGCAGTGTTGACCTATATGATGAAGCCTTC.

DNA of the CDR3: TGTGCCAGCAACCCAGGGGGACTGGGCCACATTCAGTACTTC. Its protein is CASNPGGLGHIQYF. V usage is TRBV7-2 and J usage is TRBJ2-4, with D perhaps matching TRBD1 (7 bases). Germline lookup yields CDR1 SGHTA and CDR2 FQGNSA. The CDR3 spans 14 residues. V gave up 7 bases and J gave up 8 bases, with 18 bases separating them. Supplemented by reference TRBV7-2 and TRBJ2-4, the full variable domain reads GAGVSQSPSNKVTEKGKDVELRCDPISGHTALYWYRQSLGQGLEFLIYFQGNSAPDKSGLPSDRFSAERTGGSVSTLTIQRTQQEDSAVYLCASNPGGLGHIQYFGAGTRLSVL.

The V call is TRBV6-6, the J call TRBJ1-1, with TRBD1 as a possible D gene (5 bases). The V end lost 8 bases, the J end lost 0 bases, and 16 bases lay between the germline ends. Germline V CDR1 and CDR2: MNHNY, SVGAGI (reference sequence). This CDR3 spans 15 amino acids. CDR3 bases: TGTGCCAGCCAACCGACAGATATTATGAACACTGAAGCTTTCTTT. Residues: CASQPTDIMNTEAFF.

V and J are TRBV4-1 and TRBJ1-1, with D perhaps matching TRBD1 (5 bases). The germline gives CDR1 MGHRA, CDR2 YSYEKL. CDR3 length: 16 residues. V lost 3 bases to trimming and J lost 4 bases, with 18 bases between them. The CDR3 here is CASSQEGRGWSTEAFF. CDR3 DNA: TGCGCCAGCAGCCAGGAGGGTAGGGGATGGAGCACTGAAGCTTTCTTT.

This chain uses TRBV7-2 with TRBJ2-5; 10 bases match TRBD2. The CDR3 runs 17 residues. In germline, CDR1 is SGHTA, CDR2 FQGNSA. J lost 5 bases, V lost 4 bases, and 13 bases had no gene match. In DNA form, the CDR3 reads TGTGCCAGCAGCTCCCAAAATACCCTAGCGGGGGTCGAGACCCAGTACTTC. This codes for CASSSQNTLAGVETQYF.

V usage is TRBV6-6 and J usage is TRBJ2-7; D perhaps matches TRBD1 (5 bases). CDR3 length: 13 residues. From germline, CDR1 is MNHNY and CDR2 SVGAGI (reference sequence). The V end was cut by 6 bases, the J end by 5 bases, with 14 bases between. CDR3 coding DNA: TGTGCCAGCAGCGGAAGCCAGGGCAACGAGCAGTACTTC. This sequence encodes CASSGSQGNEQYF.

This sequence joins TRBV5-4 and TRBJ2-1; D remains unclear. Germline loops: CDR1 SGHNT, CDR2 YYREEE (reference sequence). Trimming pared 4 bases from V and 5 bases from J, leaving 10 bases between. The CDR3 loop spans 13 amino acids. Written as DNA, the CDR3 is TGTGCCAGCAGCCCGACCCCCCACAATGAGCAGTTCTTC. It yields the protein CASSPTPHNEQFF.

The chain uses TRBV6-1 and TRBJ1-5; D remains unclear. The V end lost 2 bases, the J end lost 0 bases, and 14 bases lay between the germline ends. The germline CDR1 and CDR2 sequences are MNHNS and SASEGT. This CDR3 comprises 17 residues. The CDR3: CASSEQDITVSNQPQHF. CDR3 sequence (DNA): TGTGCCAGCAGTGAACAGGATATTACAGTTAGCAATCAGCCCCAGCATTTT.

The chain carries TRBV29-1 and TRBJ1-1; D unclear. V was pared by 3 bases and J by 4 bases, with 15 bases between. From germline, CDR1 is SQVTM and CDR2 ANQGSEA. CDR3 length equals 14 residues. The CDR3 here is CSVDPVASGTEAFF. CDR3 bases: TGCAGCGTTGATCCTGTTGCCTCGGGCACTGAAGCTTTCTTT.

The J gene is TRBJ2-7, the V gene TRBV5-6; TRBD1 matches 9 bases. This CDR3 is built from 15 residues. Unmatched junction bases numbered 7, after V lost 3 bases and J lost 3 bases. Germline V gives CDR1 SGHDT, CDR2 YYEEEE. CDR3 residues: CASSWGGTGNYEQYF. The DNA of the CDR3 is TGTGCCAGCAGCTGGGGTGGGACAGGGAACTACGAGCAGTACTTC.

This chain connects TRBV11-2 to TRBJ2-5, with a possible D match to TRBD1 (6 bases). From germline, CDR1 is SGHAT and CDR2 FQNNGV. With 5 bases removed from V and 0 bases from J, the gap between germline ends came to 13 bases. The CDR3 spans 15 residues. In DNA form, the CDR3 reads TGTGCCAGCAGCAGTGGTGGGACACACCAAGAGACCCAGTACTTC. Its translation is CASSSGGTHQETQYF.